The T cell receptor (beta chain) under discussion was sequenced for a study of blood T cells in healthy people across ages. Turning to the study itself: Per every two T cells, about one barcoded beta molecule was captured by template switching.

Germline loops: CDR1 SGDLS, CDR2 YYNGEE. The V segment lost 3 bases and the J segment 4 bases; nucleotides outside the gene matches: 10. This CDR3 has 16 residues. This clonotype was recorded many times. It was with a sample-barcoded 5' primer and a J-beta primer mix that a second PCR of roughly 7 to 12 cycles was run. Each of the cDNA molecules was tagged by a template-switch adaptor with 12 random nucleotides. The yield of each sample was at least 3 million CDR3-containing paired-end reads. MiXCR was run by TCRdb on the 5' RACE reads, yielding one entry per CDR3 protein. The sample has fewer than 1,000,000 distinct CDR3 sequences, approximately 44% seen once.

The chain links TRBV9 to TRBJ2-7; 10 bases are shared with TRBD1. The receptor was derived from a man in his 60s in good health. Sequencing used blood. The CDR3 DNA sequence: TGTGCCAGCAGCGCCGGGACAGGGGCTTTAAAATACGAGCAGTACTTC. It encodes CASSAGTGALKYEQYF.